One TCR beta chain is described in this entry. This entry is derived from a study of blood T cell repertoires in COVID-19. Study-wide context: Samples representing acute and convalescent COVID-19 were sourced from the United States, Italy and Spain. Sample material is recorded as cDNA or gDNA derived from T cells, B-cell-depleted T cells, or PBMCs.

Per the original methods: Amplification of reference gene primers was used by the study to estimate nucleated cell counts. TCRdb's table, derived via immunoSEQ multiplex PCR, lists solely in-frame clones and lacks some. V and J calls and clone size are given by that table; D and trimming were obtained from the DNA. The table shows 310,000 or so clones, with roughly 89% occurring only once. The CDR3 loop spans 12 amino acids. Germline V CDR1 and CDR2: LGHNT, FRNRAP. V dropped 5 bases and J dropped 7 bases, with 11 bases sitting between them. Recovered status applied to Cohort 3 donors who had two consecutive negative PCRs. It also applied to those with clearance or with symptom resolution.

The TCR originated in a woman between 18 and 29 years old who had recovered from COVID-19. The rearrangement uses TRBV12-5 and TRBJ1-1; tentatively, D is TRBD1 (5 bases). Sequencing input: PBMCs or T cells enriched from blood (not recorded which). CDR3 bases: TGTGCTAGTGGTCAAATTACAGGTGAAGCTTTCTTT. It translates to CASGQITGEAFF.